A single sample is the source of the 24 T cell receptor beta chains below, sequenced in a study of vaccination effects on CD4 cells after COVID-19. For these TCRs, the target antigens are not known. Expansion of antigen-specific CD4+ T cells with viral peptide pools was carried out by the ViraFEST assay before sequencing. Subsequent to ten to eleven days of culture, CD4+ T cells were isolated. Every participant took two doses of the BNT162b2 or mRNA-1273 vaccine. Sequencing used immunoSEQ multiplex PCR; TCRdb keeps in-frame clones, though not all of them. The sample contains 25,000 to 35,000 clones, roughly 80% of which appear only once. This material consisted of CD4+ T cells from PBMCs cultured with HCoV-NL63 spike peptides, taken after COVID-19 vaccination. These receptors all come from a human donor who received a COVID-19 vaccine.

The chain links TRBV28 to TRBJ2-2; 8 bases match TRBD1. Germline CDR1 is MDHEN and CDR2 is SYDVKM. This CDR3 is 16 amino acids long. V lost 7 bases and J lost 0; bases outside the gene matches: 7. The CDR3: CASTTTGASNTGELFF. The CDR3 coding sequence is TGTGCCAGCACCACGACAGGGGCTTCGAACACCGGGGAGCTGTTTTTT.

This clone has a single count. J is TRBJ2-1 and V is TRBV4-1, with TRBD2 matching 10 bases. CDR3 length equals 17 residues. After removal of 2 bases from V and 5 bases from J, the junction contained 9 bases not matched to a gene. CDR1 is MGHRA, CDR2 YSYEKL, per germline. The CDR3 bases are TGCGCCAGCAGCCAACCAACTAGCGGGGTCCTCCACAATGAGCAGTTCTTC. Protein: CASSQPTSGVLHNEQFF.

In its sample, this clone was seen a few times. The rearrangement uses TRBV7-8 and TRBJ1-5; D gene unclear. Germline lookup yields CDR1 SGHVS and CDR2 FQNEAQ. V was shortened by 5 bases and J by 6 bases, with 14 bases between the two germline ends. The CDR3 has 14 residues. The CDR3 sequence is CASSHTESGQPQHF. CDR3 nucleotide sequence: TGTGCCAGCAGCCATACAGAAAGCGGTCAGCCCCAGCATTTT.

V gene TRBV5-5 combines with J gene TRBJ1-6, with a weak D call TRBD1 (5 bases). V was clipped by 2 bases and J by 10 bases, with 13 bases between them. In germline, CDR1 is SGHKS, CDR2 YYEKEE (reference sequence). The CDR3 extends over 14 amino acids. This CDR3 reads CASSFSQGNSPLHF. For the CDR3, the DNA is TGTGCCAGCAGCTTCTCCCAGGGTAACTCACCCCTCCACTTT.

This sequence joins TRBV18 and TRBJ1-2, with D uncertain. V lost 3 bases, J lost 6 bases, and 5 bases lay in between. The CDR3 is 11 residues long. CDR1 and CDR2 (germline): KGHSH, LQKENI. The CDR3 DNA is TGTGCCAGCTCACCTGGAGATGGCTACACCTTC. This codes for CASSPGDGYTF.

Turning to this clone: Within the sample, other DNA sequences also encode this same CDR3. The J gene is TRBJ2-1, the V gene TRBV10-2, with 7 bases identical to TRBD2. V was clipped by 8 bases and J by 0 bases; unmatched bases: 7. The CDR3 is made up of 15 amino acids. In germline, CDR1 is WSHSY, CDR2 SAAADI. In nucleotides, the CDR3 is TGCGCCAGCGGAGTATCTAGCGGCTCCTACAATGAGCAGTTCTTC. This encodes CASGVSSGSYNEQFF.

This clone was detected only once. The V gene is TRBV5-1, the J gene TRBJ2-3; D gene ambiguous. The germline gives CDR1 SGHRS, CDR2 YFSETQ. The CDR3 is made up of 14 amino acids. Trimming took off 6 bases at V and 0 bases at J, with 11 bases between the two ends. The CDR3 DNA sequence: TGCGCCAGCACCCTATTACCTAGCACAGATACGCAGTATTTT. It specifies CASTLLPSTDTQYF.

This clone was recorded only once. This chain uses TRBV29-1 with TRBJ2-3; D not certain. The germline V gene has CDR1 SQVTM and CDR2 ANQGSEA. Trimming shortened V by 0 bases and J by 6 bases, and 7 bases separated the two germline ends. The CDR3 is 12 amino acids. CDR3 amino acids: CSVEDRRDTQYF. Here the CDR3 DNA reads TGCAGCGTTGAAGATCGCCGGGATACGCAGTATTTT.

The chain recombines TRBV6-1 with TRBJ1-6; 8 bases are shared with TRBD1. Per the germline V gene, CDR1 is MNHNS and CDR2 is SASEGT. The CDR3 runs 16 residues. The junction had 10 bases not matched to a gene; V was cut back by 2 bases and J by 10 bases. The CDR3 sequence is CASSETDRGGNSPLHF. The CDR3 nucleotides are TGTGCCAGCAGTGAAACCGACAGGGGAGGTAACTCACCCCTCCACTTT.

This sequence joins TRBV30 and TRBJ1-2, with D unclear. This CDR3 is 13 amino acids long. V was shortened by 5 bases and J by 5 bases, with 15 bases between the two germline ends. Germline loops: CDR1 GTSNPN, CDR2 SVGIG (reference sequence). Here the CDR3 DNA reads TGTGCCTGGCTGCCCGCTCCTAGTTATGGCTACACCTTC. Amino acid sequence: CAWLPAPSYGYTF.

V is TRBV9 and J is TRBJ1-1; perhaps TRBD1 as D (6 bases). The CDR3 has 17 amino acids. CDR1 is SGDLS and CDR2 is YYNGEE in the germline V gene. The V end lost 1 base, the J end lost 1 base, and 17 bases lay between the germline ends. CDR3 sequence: CASSVFVTTGRNTEAFF. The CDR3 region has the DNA TGTGCCAGCAGCGTATTTGTGACGACAGGACGGAACACTGAAGCTTTCTTT.

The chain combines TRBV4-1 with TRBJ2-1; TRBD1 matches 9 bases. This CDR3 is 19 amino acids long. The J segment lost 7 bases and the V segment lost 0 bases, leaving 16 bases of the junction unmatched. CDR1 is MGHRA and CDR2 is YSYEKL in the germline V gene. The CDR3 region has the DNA TGCGCCAGCAGCCAAGATGGCCTCGTTAGGGACAGGGATTGGAATGAGCAGTTCTTC. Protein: CASSQDGLVRDRDWNEQFF.

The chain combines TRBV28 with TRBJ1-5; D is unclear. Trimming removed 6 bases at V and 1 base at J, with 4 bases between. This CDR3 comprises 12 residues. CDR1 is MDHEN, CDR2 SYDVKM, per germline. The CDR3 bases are TGTGCCAGCAGGGGCAGCAATCAGCCCCAGCATTTT. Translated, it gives CASRGSNQPQHF.

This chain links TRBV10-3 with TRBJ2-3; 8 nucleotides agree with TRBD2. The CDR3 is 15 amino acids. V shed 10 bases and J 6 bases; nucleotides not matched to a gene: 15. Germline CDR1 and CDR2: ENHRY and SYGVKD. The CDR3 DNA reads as TGTGCCAGTCGCCTATTAGGGGTAGCGGGGGATACGCAGTATTTT. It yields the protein CASRLLGVAGDTQYF.

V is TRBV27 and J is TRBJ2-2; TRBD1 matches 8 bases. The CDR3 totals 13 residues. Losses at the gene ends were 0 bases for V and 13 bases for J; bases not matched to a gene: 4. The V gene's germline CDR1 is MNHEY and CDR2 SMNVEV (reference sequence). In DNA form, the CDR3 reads TGTGCCAGCAGTTTATCCGACAGGGGAGGGCTGTTTTTT. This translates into CASSLSDRGGLFF.

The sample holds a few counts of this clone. The DNA for the CDR3 is TGTGCCAGCAGCCCCCTGAGCGGGTCAGGGGGTTCTGGTCCCCTCCACTTT. Its translation: CASSPLSGSGGSGPLHF. The chain uses TRBV7-2 and TRBJ1-6, with 7 bases lining up with TRBD1. CDR1 is SGHTA and CDR2 is FQGNSA in the germline V gene. This CDR3 has 17 residues. V was pared by 5 bases and J by 13 bases, with 20 bases of the junction left unmatched.

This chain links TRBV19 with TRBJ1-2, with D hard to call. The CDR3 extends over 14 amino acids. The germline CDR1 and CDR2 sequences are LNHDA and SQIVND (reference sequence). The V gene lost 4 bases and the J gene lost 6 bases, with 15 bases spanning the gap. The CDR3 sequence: CASSRSSRSDGYTF. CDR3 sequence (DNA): TGTGCCAGTAGTAGGAGCAGTAGGTCGGATGGCTACACCTTC.

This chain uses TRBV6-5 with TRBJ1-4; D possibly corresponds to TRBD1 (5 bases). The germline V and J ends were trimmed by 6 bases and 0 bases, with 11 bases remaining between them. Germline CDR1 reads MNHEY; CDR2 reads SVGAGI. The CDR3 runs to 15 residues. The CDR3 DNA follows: TGTGCCAGCAGGATAACAGGAGCAACTAATGAAAAACTGTTTTTT. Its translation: CASRITGATNEKLFF.

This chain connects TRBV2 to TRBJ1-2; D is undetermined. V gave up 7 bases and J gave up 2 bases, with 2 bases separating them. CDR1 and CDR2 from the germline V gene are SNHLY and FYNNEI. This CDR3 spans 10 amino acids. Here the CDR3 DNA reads TGTGCCAGCACCAACTATGGCTACACCTTC. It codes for CASTNYGYTF.

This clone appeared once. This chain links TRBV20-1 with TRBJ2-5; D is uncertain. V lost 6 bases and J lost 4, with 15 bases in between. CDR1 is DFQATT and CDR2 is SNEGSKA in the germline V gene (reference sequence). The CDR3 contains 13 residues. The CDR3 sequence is CSASFSQTETQYF. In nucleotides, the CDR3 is TGCAGTGCCAGTTTCTCGCAAACAGAGACCCAGTACTTC.

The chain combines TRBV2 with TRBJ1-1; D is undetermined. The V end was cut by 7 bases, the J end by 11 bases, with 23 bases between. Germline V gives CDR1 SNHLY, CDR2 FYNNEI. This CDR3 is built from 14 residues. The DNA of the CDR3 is TGTGCCAGCACCGAACGGGAACCGTACACTGCGGCTTTCTTT. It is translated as CASTEREPYTAAFF.

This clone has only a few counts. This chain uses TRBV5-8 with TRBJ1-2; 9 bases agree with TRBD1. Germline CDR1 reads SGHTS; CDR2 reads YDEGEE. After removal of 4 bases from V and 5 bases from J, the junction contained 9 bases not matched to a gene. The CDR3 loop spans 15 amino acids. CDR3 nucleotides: TGTGCCAGCAGCAACGGGGACAGGGTTCGATATGGCTACACCTTC. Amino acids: CASSNGDRVRYGYTF.

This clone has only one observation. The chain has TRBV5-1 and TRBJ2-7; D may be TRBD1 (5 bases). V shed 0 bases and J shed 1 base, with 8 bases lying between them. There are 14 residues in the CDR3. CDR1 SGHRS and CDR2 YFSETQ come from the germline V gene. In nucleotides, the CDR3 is TGCGCCAGCAGCTTGGAAGGGGTGTCCTACGAGCAGTACTTC. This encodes CASSLEGVSYEQYF.

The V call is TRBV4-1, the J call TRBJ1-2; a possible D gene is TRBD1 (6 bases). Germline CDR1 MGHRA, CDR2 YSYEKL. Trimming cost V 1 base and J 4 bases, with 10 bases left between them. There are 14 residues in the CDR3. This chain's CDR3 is CASSQAGQPYGYTF. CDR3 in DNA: TGCGCCAGCAGCCAAGCGGGACAACCCTATGGCTACACCTTC.